This T cell receptor (beta chain) was found in a study of neurological immune-mediated disorders. Whole-study results and caveats: Expanded clones shared no identical CDR3 amino acid sequences across subjects, which suggested private TCR-beta repertoires in all groups.

CDR3 length: 14 amino acids. Trimming stripped 6 bases from V and 5 bases from J, with 17 bases between. Germline assignment: CDR1 DFQATT and CDR2 SNEGSKA (reference sequence). Time point given: longitudinal time-point 2. This clonotype has a count of ten or more. Its antigen is unidentified. Every sequencing run produced over 200 million TCR-beta sequences that came from 15-18 subjects. Using its own MiXCR run on the 5' RACE reads, TCRdb lists one record per CDR3 protein. The table has approximately 82,000 distinct CDR3 sequences, over 10% seen once. The sequence derives from a female donor with HTLV-1-associated myelopathy (HAM/TSP). The chain carries TRBV20-1 and TRBJ1-5; a weak D match, TRBD1 (5 bases). Sequencing was done on a sample of PBMCs. This chain's CDR3 is CSALLGAFYQPQHF. The CDR3 nucleotides read TGCAGTGCCCTGCTTGGGGCTTTCTATCAGCCCCAGCATTTT.